This T cell receptor (beta chain) was recovered during a study of shared clonotypes between healthy human individuals. Study information: The donor pool was made up of two women and three men aged 18 to 49. Study conclusions and caveats: The generation probabilities recorded for non-shared clonotypes fell below those of clonotypes shared by all four donors. With a few donors compared, about 5% of naive CD4 clonotypes were shared.

As to this clone: Antigen unknown.

Per the original data handling: For the immunoSEQ data, sequences were junction-only without quality scores, so filtering differed. The assay was immunoSEQ multiplex PCR, and TCRdb's table has in-frame clones only and misses some. From that table come the V and J calls and clone size; the DNA was used to work out D and trimming. The sample contains approximately 980,000 clones, 76% of which appear only once. Germline CDR1 and CDR2: MDHEN and SYDVKM. V was trimmed by 5 bases and J by 7 bases, leaving 21 bases between them. The CDR3 contains 15 residues. The rearrangement uses TRBV28 and TRBJ2-7; TRBD1 or TRBD2 may be the D gene (6 bases each). The sequencing input was memory CD4+ T cells sorted from blood. Described subset: CD45RA-negative fraction. The source of this sequence is a man aged 18 to 30 in good health. The CDR3 protein is CASSTRFVGAGEQYF. As DNA, the CDR3 is TGTGCCAGCAGTACTAGATTCGTGGGGGCGGGGGAGCAGTACTTC.